This T cell receptor (beta chain) was sequenced for a study of cytotoxic CD8 clonotypes in ibrutinib-treated CLL. Overall study: Response samples came after a median roughly twelve months of treatment, range 6 to 36.

Measured with immunoSEQ multiplex PCR; TCRdb has only the in-frame clones, and not every one. Here the sample spans some 130,000 clones, approximately 80% being singletons. J lost 7 bases, V lost 2 bases, and 6 bases had no gene match. Per germline, CDR1 MNHEY and CDR2 SVGAGI. The CDR3 is 14 amino acids. The sample holds one count of this clone. The V call is TRBV6-5, the J call TRBJ2-5; 8 positions match TRBD2. This specimen consisted of PBMCs, obtained after 24 months of ibrutinib treatment. This receptor was obtained from a human donor with chronic lymphocytic leukemia. CDR3 coding DNA: TGTGCCAGCAGTTACCGGTCCGGGGGGGGGACCCAGTACTTC. It yields the protein CASSYRSGGGTQYF.